What follows describes a single T cell receptor (beta chain). The data stem from a study of control samples from healthy donors and cancer patients. Trimming cost V 1 base and J 4 bases, with 13 bases left between them. The CDR3 runs 14 residues. CDR1 GTSNPN and CDR2 SVGIG come from the germline V gene (reference sequence). Using immunoSEQ multiplex PCR, the repertoire was profiled, and TCRdb retains in-frame clones only, with some absent. The profile covers fewer than 70,000 clones, with around four fifths appearing a single time and approximately 2.9% taken by the ten largest. Sequenced sample: PBMCs. The receptor comes from a woman in her forties or fifties with lung cancer. This sequence joins TRBV30 and TRBJ1-1, with a possible D match to TRBD1 (6 bases). In DNA, the CDR3 is TGTGCCTGGAGTGCCAACAGGGTAGCCACTGAAGCTTTCTTT. Translated, it gives CAWSANRVATEAFF.